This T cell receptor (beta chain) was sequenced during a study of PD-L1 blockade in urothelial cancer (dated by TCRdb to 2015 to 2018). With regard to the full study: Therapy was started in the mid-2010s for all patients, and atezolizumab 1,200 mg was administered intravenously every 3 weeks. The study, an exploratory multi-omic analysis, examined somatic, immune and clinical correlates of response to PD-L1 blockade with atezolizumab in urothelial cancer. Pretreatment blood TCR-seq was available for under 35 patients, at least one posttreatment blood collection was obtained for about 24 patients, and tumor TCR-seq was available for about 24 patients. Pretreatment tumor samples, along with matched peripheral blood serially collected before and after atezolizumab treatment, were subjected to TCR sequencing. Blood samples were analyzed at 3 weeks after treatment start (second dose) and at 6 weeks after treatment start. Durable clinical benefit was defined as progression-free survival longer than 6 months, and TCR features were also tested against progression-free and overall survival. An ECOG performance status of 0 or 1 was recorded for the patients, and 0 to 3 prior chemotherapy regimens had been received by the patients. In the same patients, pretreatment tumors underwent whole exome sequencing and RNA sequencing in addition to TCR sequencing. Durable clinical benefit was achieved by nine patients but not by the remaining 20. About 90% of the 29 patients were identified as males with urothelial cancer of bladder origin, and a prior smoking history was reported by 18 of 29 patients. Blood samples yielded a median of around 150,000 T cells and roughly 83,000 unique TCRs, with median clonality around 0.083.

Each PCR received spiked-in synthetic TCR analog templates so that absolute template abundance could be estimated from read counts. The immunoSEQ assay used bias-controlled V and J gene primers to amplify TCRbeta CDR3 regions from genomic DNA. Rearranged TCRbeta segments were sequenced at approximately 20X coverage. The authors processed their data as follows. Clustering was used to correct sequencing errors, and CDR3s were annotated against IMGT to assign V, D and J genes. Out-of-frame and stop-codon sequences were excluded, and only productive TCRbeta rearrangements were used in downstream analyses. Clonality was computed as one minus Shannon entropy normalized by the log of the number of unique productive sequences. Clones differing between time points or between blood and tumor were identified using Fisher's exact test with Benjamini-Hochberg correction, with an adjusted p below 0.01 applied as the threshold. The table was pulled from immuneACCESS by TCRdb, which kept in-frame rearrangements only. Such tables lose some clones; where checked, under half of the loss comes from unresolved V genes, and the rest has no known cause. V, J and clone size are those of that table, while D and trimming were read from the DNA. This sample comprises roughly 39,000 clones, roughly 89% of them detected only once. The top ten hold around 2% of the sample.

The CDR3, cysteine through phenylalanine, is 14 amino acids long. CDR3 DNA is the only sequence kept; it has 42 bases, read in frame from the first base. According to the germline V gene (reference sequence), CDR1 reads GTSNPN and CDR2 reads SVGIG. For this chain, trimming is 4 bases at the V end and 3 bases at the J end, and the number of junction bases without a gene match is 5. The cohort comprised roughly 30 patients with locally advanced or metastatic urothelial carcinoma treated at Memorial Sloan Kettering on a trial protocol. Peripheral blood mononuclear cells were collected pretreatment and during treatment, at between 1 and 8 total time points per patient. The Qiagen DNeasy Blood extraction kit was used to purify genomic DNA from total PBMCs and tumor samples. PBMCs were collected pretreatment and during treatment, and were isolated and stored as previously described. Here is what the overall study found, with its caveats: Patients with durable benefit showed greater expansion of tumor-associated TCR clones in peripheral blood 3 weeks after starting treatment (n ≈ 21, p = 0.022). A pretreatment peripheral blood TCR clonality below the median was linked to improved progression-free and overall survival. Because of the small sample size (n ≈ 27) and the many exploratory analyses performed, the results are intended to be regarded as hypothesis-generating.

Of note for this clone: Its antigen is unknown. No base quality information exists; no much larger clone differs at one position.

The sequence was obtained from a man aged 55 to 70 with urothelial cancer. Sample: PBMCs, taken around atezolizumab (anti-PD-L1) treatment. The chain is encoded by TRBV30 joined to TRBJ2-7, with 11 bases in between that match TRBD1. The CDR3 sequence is CAWNSGTGGYEQYF. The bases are TGTGCCTGGAACTCCGGGACAGGGGGCTACGAGCAGTACTTC.